This T cell receptor (beta chain) was captured in a study of CD8 T cells in Susac syndrome. The T cells that were sequenced for TCR beta were CD8+ and CD4+ cells from blood. V gave up 0 bases and J gave up 4 bases, with 7 bases separating them. Germline V gene lookup returns CDR1 LNHNV and CDR2 YYDKDF (reference sequence). This CDR3 is 14 amino acids long. The RNA input was roughly 0.45 to 1 ug, and it was reverse transcribed with random hexamers. TCR beta CDR3 was amplified by immunoSEQ multiplex PCR. This amplification extended across 54 Vbeta and 13 Jbeta segments. Via MiXCR, TCRdb re-called the immunoSEQ multiplex PCR reads, giving one row per CDR3 protein. Seen here are some 120,000 distinct CDR3 sequences, less than 95% observed once, and the top ten hold approximately 0.13%.

The sequence came from a human donor with multiple sclerosis. The source material was CD4+ T cells from PBMCs. V gene TRBV15 combines with J gene TRBJ2-1; D remains ambiguous. CDR3 DNA: TGTGCCACCAGCAGAGAAAGGTCGTACAATGAGCAGTTCTTC. It encodes CATSRERSYNEQFF.